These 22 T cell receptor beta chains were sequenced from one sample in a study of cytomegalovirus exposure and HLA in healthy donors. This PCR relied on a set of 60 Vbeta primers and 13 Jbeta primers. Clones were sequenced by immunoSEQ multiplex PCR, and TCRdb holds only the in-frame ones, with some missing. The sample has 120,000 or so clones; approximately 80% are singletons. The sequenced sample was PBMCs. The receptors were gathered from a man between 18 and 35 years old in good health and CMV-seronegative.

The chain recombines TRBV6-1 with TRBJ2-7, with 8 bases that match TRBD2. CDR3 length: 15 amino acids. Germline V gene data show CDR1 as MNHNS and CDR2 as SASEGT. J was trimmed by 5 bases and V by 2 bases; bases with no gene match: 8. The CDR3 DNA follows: TGTGCCAGCAGTGAACAGGGGCGGGGGGAAGACGAGCAGTACTTC. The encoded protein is CASSEQGRGEDEQYF.

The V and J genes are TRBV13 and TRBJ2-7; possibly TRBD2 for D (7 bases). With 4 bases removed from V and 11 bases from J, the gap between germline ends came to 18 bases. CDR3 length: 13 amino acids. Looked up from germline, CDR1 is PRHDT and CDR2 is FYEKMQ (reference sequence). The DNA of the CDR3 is TGTGCCAGCAGCTCCAAGGTCCCGGGGGGCAAGTACTTC. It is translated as CASSSKVPGGKYF.

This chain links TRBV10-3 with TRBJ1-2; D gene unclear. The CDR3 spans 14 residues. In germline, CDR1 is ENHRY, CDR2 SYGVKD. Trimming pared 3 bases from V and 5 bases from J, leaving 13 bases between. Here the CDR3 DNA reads TGTGCCATCAGTGAAGGAGGGCAGCCTTATGGCTACACCTTC. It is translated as CAISEGGQPYGYTF.

CDR3 nucleotides: TGTGCCAGCAGTGAAGCGAGCGGGGGGGGAGCCCAGTACTTC. Translated, it gives CASSEASGGGAQYF. This chain uses TRBV6-1 with TRBJ2-5; 10 bases are a match to TRBD2. V shed 0 bases, J shed 9 bases, and the junction held 4 bases outside the gene matches. From germline, CDR1 is MNHNS and CDR2 SASEGT. The CDR3 is 14 amino acids.

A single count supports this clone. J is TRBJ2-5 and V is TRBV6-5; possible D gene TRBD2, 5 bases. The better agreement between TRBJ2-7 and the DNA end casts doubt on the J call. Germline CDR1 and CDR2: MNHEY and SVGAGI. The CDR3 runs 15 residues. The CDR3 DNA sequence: TGTGCCAGCAGTTACTCGAGAGAGGCGGGCCACGAGCAGTACTTC. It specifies CASSYSREAGHEQYF.

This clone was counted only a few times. The CDR3 DNA is TGCAGCGTTGTATCAGTTTTGGAGACTGAAGCTTTCTTT. Translation: CSVVSVLETEAFF. The chain uses TRBV29-1 and TRBJ1-1, with D hard to call. V was shortened by 4 bases and J by 5 bases, with 14 bases between the two germline ends. The CDR3 covers 13 residues. Germline CDR1 is SQVTM and CDR2 is ANQGSEA.

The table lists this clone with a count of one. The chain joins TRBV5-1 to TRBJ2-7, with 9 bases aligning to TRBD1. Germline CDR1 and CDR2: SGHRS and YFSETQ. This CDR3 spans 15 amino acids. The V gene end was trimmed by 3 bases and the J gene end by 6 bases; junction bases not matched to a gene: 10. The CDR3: CASSYSGTGSIEQYF. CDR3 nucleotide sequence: TGCGCCAGCAGCTACTCCGGGACAGGGTCGATCGAGCAGTACTTC.

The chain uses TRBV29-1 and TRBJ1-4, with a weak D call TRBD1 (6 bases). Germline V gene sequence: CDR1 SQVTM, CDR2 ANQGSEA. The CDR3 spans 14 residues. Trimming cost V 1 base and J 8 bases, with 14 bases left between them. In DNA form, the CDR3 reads TGCAGCGTTGAAGTCCCAGGGGATGGGGAAAAACTGTTTTTT. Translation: CSVEVPGDGEKLFF.

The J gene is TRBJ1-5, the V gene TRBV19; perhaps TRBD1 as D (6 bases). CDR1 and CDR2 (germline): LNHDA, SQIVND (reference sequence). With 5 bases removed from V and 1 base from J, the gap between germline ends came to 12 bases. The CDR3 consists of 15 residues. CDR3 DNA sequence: TGTGCCAGTAGTCCGGGGACAAGAAGCAATCAGCCCCAGCATTTT. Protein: CASSPGTRSNQPQHF.

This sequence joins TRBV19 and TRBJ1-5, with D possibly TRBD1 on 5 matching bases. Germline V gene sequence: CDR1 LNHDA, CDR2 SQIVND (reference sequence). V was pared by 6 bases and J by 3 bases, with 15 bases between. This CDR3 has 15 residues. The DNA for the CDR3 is TGTGCCAGTAGCCCCCTCGACAGAGACAATCAGCCCCAGCATTTT. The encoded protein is CASSPLDRDNQPQHF.

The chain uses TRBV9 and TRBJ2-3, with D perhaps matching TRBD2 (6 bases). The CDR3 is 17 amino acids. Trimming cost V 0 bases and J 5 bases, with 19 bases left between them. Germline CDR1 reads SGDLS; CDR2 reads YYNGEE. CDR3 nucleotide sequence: TGTGCCAGCAGCGTAGACCCAACCGGGGGAATGGTAGATACGCAGTATTTT. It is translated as CASSVDPTGGMVDTQYF. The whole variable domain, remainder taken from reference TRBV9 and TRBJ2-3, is DSGVTQTPKHLITATGQRVTLRCSPRSGDLSVYWYQQSLDQGLQFLIQYYNGEERAKGNILERFSAQQFPDLHSELNLSSLELGDSALYFCASSVDPTGGMVDTQYFGPGTRLTVL.

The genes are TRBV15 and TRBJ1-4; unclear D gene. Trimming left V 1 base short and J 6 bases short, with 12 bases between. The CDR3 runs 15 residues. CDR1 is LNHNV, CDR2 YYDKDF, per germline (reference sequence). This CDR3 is CATSRVPREDEKLFF. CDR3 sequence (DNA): TGTGCCACCAGCAGAGTGCCGCGGGAAGATGAAAAACTGTTTTTT.

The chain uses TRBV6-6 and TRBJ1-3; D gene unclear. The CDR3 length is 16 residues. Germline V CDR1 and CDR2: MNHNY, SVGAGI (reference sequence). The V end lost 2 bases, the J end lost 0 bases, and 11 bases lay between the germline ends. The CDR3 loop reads CASSYPGVNSGNTIYF. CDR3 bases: TGTGCCAGCAGTTACCCCGGGGTCAACTCTGGAAACACCATATATTTT.

The DNA for the CDR3 is TGTGCCAGCAGCGCAGCGGGATGGGGACACCCGAACACTGAAGCTTTCTTT. Residues: CASSAAGWGHPNTEAFF. The rearrangement uses TRBV7-2 and TRBJ1-1; TRBD1 might be the D (6 bases). Trimming left V 5 bases short and J 1 base short, with 20 bases between. The CDR3 loop spans 17 amino acids. Germline-derived CDR1 and CDR2 are SGHTA and FQGNSA.

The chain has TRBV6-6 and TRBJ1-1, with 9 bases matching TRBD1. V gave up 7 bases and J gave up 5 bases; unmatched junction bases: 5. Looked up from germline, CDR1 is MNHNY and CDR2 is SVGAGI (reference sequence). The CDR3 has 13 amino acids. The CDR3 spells CASTGTGLTEAFF. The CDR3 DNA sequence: TGTGCCAGCACCGGGACAGGGTTAACTGAAGCTTTCTTT.

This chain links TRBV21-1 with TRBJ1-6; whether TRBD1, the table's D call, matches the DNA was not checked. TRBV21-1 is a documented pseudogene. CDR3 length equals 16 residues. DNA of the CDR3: TGTGCCAGCATTGTACCAGGGGCCCCCTATAATTCACCCCTCCACTTT. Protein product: CASIVPGAPYNSPLHF.

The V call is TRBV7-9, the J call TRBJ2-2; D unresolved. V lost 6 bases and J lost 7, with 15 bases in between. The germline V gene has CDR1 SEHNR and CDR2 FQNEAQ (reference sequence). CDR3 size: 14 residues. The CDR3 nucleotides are TGTGCCAGCAGTCGAACCAGAGAGGTCGGGGAGCTGTTTTTT. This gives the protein CASSRTREVGELFF.

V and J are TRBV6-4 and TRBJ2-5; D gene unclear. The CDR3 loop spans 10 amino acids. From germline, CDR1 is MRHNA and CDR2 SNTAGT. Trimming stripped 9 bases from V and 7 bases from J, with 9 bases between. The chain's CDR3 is CASSPRTQYF. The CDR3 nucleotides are TGTGCCAGTTCTCCGCGGACCCAGTACTTC.

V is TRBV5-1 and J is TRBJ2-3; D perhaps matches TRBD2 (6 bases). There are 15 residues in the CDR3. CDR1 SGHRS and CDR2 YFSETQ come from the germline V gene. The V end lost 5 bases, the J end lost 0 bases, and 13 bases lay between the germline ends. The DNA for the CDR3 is TGCGCCAGCAGGAGGGGACTCGTCAGCACAGATACGCAGTATTTT. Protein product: CASRRGLVSTDTQYF.

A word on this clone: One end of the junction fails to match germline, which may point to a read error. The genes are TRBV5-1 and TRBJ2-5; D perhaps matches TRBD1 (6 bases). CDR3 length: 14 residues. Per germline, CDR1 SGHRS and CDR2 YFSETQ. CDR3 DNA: TGCGCCAGCAGGACCCAGACAGGCCAAGATACCCAGTACTTC. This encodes CASRTQTGQDTQYF.

The CDR3 protein is CASSPDRLTAFF. DNA for the CDR3: TGTGCCAGCAGTCCCGACAGGTTAACCGCTTTCTTT. The chain uses TRBV6-5 and TRBJ1-1; D is perhaps TRBD1 (6 bases). Per the germline V gene, CDR1 is MNHEY and CDR2 is SVGAGI. The CDR3 runs 12 residues. The V gene lost 5 bases and the J gene lost 11 bases, with 15 bases spanning the gap.

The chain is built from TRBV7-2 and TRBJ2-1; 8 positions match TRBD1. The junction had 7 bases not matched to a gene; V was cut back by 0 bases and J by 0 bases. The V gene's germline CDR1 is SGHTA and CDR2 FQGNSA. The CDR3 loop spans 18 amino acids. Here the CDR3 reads CASSLAFGQGSSYNEQFF. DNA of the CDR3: TGTGCCAGCAGCTTAGCGTTCGGACAGGGAAGCTCCTACAATGAGCAGTTCTTC.